This section outlines one T cell receptor beta chain sequence together with its context. The antigen is undetermined. Clones were sequenced by immunoSEQ multiplex PCR, and TCRdb holds only the in-frame ones, with some missing. The sample shows about 99,000 clones, roughly nine tenths of them seen only once. This record belongs to a study of graft-versus-host responses after intestinal transplantation. In the study overall: Once they had received anti-thymocyte globulin induction, all recipients took tacrolimus and steroids for around three years.

Findings and limits, study-wide: Those patients showing graft-donor T cell macrochimerism displayed high graft-versus-host to host-versus-graft clonal ratios in allografts. Researchers found GvH clones in recipient marrow, and some showed up first in ileum or blood.

With 4 bases removed from V and 0 bases from J, the gap between germline ends came to 13 bases. The germline V gene encodes CDR1 SGHRS and CDR2 YFSETQ. The CDR3 is 16 residues long. The chain uses TRBV5-1 and TRBJ1-4; tentative D call: TRBD1 (6 bases). Sample: unstimulated CD4+ T cells sorted from spleen or lymph node cells, taken before intestinal transplant. This TCR was recovered from a human donor who received an intestinal transplant. The CDR3 here is CASSARDTATNEKLFF. The CDR3 coding sequence is TGCGCCAGCAGCGCCCGGGACACTGCAACTAATGAAAAACTGTTTTTT.